The entry that follows covers one T cell receptor beta chain sequence. Its specificity is not known. These data originate in a study of cytomegalovirus exposure and HLA in healthy donors. General study findings and limits: Fewer N-insertions (relative to the roughly 720-donor mean) were reportedly seen in an Asian-associated ancestry cluster in a later analysis. Among the sequence variants, a highly shared cluster was likely an artifact of sequencing. Researchers reportedly found TCR beta sequences accurately predicted most subjects' HLA-A and HLA-B alleles. Most TCR sequences showed up rarely, but some public TCRs showed up in many donors.

Per germline, CDR1 SNHLY and CDR2 FYNNEI. This CDR3 has 15 residues. The junction had 10 bases not matched to a gene; V was cut back by 5 bases and J by 6 bases. 13 Jbeta primers and 60 Vbeta primers were used for the PCR. The method was immunoSEQ multiplex PCR; TCRdb's version includes in-frame clones alone and lacks a portion of them. The sample has 150,000 to 180,000 clones; under 80% are singletons. The specimen was PBMCs. This sequence was found in a man younger than 45 in good health and CMV-seronegative. The rearrangement uses TRBV2 and TRBJ2-4; 7 bases are a match to TRBD1. As DNA, the CDR3 is TGTGCCAGCAGTACAGACAGGGCAGGGGGAAACATTCAGTACTTC. This encodes CASSTDRAGGNIQYF.